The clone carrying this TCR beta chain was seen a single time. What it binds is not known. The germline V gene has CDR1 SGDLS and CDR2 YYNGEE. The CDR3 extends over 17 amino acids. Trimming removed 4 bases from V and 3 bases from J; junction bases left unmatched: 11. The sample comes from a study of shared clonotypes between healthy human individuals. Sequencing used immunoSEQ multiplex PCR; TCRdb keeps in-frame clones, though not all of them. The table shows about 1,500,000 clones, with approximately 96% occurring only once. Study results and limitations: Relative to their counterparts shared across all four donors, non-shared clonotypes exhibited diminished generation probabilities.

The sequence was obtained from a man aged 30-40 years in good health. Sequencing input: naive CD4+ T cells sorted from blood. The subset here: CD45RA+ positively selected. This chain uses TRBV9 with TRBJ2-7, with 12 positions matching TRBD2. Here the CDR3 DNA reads TGTGCCAGCAGCCCCTTATCCCTAGCGGGAGGGTTCTACGAGCAGTACTTC. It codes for CASSPLSLAGGFYEQYF.